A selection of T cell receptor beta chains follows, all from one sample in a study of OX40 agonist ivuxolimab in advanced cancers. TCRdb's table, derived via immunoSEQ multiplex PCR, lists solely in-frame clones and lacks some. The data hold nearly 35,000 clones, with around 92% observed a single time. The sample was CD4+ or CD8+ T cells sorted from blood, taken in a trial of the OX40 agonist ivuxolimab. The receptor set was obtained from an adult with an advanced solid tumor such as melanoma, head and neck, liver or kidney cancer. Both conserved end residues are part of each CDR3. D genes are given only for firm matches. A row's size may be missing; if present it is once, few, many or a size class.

cdr3_aa: CASQRTSGYNEQFF
cdr3_nt: TGTGCCAGCCAAAGGACTAGCGGGTACAATGAGCAGTTCTTC
d_call: TRBD2
j_call: TRBJ2-1
v_call: TRBV27
clone_size: -

cdr3_aa: CASRKGFDGYTF
cdr3_nt: TGTGCCAGCAGAAAGGGTTTCGATGGCTACACCTTC
d_call: -
j_call: TRBJ1-2
v_call: TRBV6-5
clone_size: -

cdr3_aa: CASSPRQGQNKELFF
cdr3_nt: TGTGCCAGCAGCCCTCGACAAGGTCAGAATAAGGAGCTGTTTTTT
d_call: -
j_call: TRBJ2-2
v_call: TRBV4-2
clone_size: once

cdr3_aa: CASSQDRLRESGELFF
cdr3_nt: TGCGCCAGCAGCCAAGACCGACTGCGGGAGTCCGGGGAGCTGTTTTTT
d_call: TRBD2
j_call: TRBJ2-2
v_call: TRBV4-3
clone_size: -

cdr3_aa: CASSPTLYYEQYF
cdr3_nt: TGTGCCAGCAGCCCCACTCTATACTACGAGCAGTACTTC
d_call: -
j_call: TRBJ2-7
v_call: TRBV4-2
clone_size: -

cdr3_aa: CASSIQLSGGNEQFF
cdr3_nt: TGTGCCAGTAGTATCCAGCTCTCAGGGGGCAATGAGCAGTTCTTC
d_call: TRBD1
j_call: TRBJ2-1
v_call: TRBV19
clone_size: -

cdr3_aa: CASSPPGPRRTSANYGYTF
cdr3_nt: TGTGCCAGCAGCCCTCCGGGACCCCGAAGAACGTCAGCTAACTATGGCTACACCTTC
d_call: -
j_call: TRBJ1-2
v_call: TRBV9
clone_size: -

cdr3_aa: CASSLGQVYEQFF
cdr3_nt: TGTGCCAGCAGTTTGGGACAGGTCTATGAGCAGTTCTTC
d_call: TRBD1
j_call: TRBJ2-1
v_call: TRBV27
clone_size: once

cdr3_aa: CASSEGSTEAFF
cdr3_nt: TGCGCCAGCAGCGAGGGGTCCACTGAAGCTTTCTTT
d_call: -
j_call: TRBJ1-1
v_call: TRBV5-1
clone_size: once

cdr3_aa: CASSSSVGESSYEQYF
cdr3_nt: TGTGCCAGCAGTTCCTCGGTGGGGGAAAGCTCCTACGAGCAGTACTTC
d_call: -
j_call: TRBJ2-7
v_call: TRBV27
clone_size: -

cdr3_aa: CASSLRERGSYNEQFF
cdr3_nt: TGTGCCAGCAGCTTGCGGGAGAGGGGGTCCTACAATGAGCAGTTCTTC
d_call: -
j_call: TRBJ2-1
v_call: TRBV9
clone_size: once

cdr3_aa: CASSVTSGSTDTQYF
cdr3_nt: TGTGCCAGCAGCGTAACTAGCGGGAGTACAGATACGCAGTATTTT
d_call: TRBD2
j_call: TRBJ2-3
v_call: TRBV9
clone_size: -

cdr3_aa: CASSITGGMVTEAFF
cdr3_nt: TGTGCCAGTAGTATCACAGGTGGTATGGTCACTGAAGCTTTCTTT
d_call: -
j_call: TRBJ1-1
v_call: TRBV19
clone_size: -

cdr3_aa: CASSRLAGQPFYEQYF
cdr3_nt: TGTGCCAGCAGTCGACTAGCGGGGCAACCCTTCTACGAGCAGTACTTC
d_call: TRBD2
j_call: TRBJ2-7
v_call: TRBV2
clone_size: -

cdr3_aa: CASSQDTSGVEQFF
cdr3_nt: TGCGCCAGCAGCCAAGATACTAGCGGGGTTGAGCAGTTCTTC
d_call: TRBD2
j_call: TRBJ2-1
v_call: TRBV4-3
clone_size: -

cdr3_aa: CASSPLGSLSYNEQFF
cdr3_nt: TGTGCCAGCAGCCCCCTGGGCAGCCTCTCCTACAATGAGCAGTTCTTC
d_call: -
j_call: TRBJ2-1
v_call: TRBV27
clone_size: -

cdr3_aa: CASSQVRGGEYEQYF
cdr3_nt: TGCGCCAGCAGCCAAGTCAGGGGAGGAGAATACGAGCAGTACTTC
d_call: -
j_call: TRBJ2-7
v_call: TRBV4-3
clone_size: -

cdr3_aa: CASSLDRVPVGETQYF
cdr3_nt: TGTGCCAGCAGCCTCGACAGAGTCCCAGTTGGGGAGACCCAGTACTTC
d_call: -
j_call: TRBJ2-5
v_call: TRBV7-9
clone_size: -

cdr3_aa: CASREKGPTTEAFF
cdr3_nt: TGCGCCAGCAGGGAAAAGGGGCCGACCACTGAAGCTTTCTTT
d_call: -
j_call: TRBJ1-1
v_call: TRBV5-1
clone_size: -

cdr3_aa: CASSSVRGGFAYEQYF
cdr3_nt: TGTGCCAGCAGTTCGGTCCGGGGGGGCTTCGCGTACGAGCAGTACTTC
d_call: TRBD2
j_call: TRBJ2-7
v_call: TRBV28
clone_size: -

cdr3_aa: CASSHAGLAGGLGKSYNEQFF
cdr3_nt: TGCGCCAGCAGCCACGCTGGACTAGCGGGAGGGCTAGGGAAGTCCTACAATGAGCAGTTCTTC
d_call: TRBD2
j_call: TRBJ2-1
v_call: TRBV4-3
clone_size: -

cdr3_aa: CASIMDPGSYEQYF
cdr3_nt: TGTGCCAGCATCATGGACCCAGGCTCCTACGAGCAGTACTTC
d_call: -
j_call: TRBJ2-7
v_call: TRBV2
clone_size: -

cdr3_aa: CASSFGTANTGELFF
cdr3_nt: TGTGCCAGCAGCTTTGGGACGGCGAACACCGGGGAGCTGTTTTTT
d_call: -
j_call: TRBJ2-2
v_call: TRBV5-6
clone_size: -

cdr3_aa: CASSFGAFPYGYTF
cdr3_nt: TGTGCCAGCAGCTTTGGTGCGTTCCCTTATGGCTACACCTTC
d_call: -
j_call: TRBJ1-2
v_call: TRBV5-8
clone_size: -

cdr3_aa: CASSLRGPGPGANVLTF
cdr3_nt: TGTGCCAGCAGCTTAAGGGGGCCAGGGCCTGGGGCCAACGTCCTGACTTTC
d_call: TRBD1
j_call: TRBJ2-6
v_call: TRBV7-8
clone_size: -

cdr3_aa: CASSTGTAGHNEQFF
cdr3_nt: TGTGCCAGTTCCACAGGGACCGCCGGGCATAATGAGCAGTTCTTC
d_call: -
j_call: TRBJ2-1
v_call: TRBV27
clone_size: -

cdr3_aa: CSVGQGNEQYF
cdr3_nt: TGCAGCGTTGGACAGGGTAATGAGCAGTACTTC
d_call: TRBD1
j_call: TRBJ2-7
v_call: TRBV29-1
clone_size: -

cdr3_aa: CASSLNSMGATEELFF
cdr3_nt: TGTGCCAGCAGCTTAAACAGTATGGGGGCTACCGAGGAGCTGTTTTTT
d_call: -
j_call: TRBJ2-2
v_call: TRBV11-2
clone_size: -

cdr3_aa: CASSTDRQGTGELFF
cdr3_nt: TGCGCCAGCAGCACAGACAGGCAAGGCACCGGGGAGCTGTTTTTT
d_call: -
j_call: TRBJ2-2
v_call: TRBV5-1
clone_size: -

cdr3_aa: CASSLKAGGHYNEQFF
cdr3_nt: TGTGCCAGCAGCTTAAAGGCGGGAGGGCACTACAATGAGCAGTTCTTC
d_call: TRBD2
j_call: TRBJ2-1
v_call: TRBV7-8
clone_size: -

cdr3_aa: CASSPGLTMNTGELFF
cdr3_nt: TGTGCCAGCAGCCCGGGACTAACAATGAACACCGGGGAGCTGTTTTTT
d_call: TRBD2
j_call: TRBJ2-2
v_call: TRBV5-8
clone_size: -

cdr3_aa: CASSPWTEVSGNTIYF
cdr3_nt: TGTGCCAGTAGTCCCTGGACAGAAGTCTCTGGAAACACCATATATTTT
d_call: -
j_call: TRBJ1-3
v_call: TRBV19
clone_size: -

cdr3_aa: CASSLLPPKYDEQFF
cdr3_nt: TGTGCCAGCAGTTTATTACCCCCCAAGTACGATGAGCAGTTCTTC
d_call: -
j_call: TRBJ2-1
v_call: TRBV27
clone_size: -

cdr3_aa: CASRVGQGNTEAFF
cdr3_nt: TGCGCCAGCAGGGTGGGACAGGGGAACACTGAAGCTTTCTTT
d_call: TRBD1
j_call: TRBJ1-1
v_call: TRBV5-1
clone_size: -

cdr3_aa: CASSTMRQGTYEQYF
cdr3_nt: TGTGCCAGTAGCACGATGAGACAGGGCACCTACGAGCAGTACTTC
d_call: TRBD1
j_call: TRBJ2-7
v_call: TRBV19
clone_size: -

cdr3_aa: CASSSPGTTYYEQYF
cdr3_nt: TGTGCCAGCAGCTCCCCCGGGACTACCTACTACGAGCAGTACTTC
d_call: TRBD2
j_call: TRBJ2-7
v_call: TRBV7-3
clone_size: -

cdr3_aa: CASSLRGETEAFF
cdr3_nt: TGTGCCAGCAGCTTACGGGGAGAGACTGAAGCTTTCTTT
d_call: -
j_call: TRBJ1-1
v_call: TRBV7-8
clone_size: -

cdr3_aa: CASTQWELSYEQYF
cdr3_nt: TGTGCCAGCACTCAGTGGGAGCTGTCCTACGAGCAGTACTTC
d_call: -
j_call: TRBJ2-7
v_call: TRBV5-5
clone_size: -

cdr3_aa: CASSLAGLGRNYGYTF
cdr3_nt: TGTGCCAGCAGCTTAGCTGGTTTGGGCAGAAACTATGGCTACACCTTC
d_call: -
j_call: TRBJ1-2
v_call: TRBV13
clone_size: -

cdr3_aa: CASRQGQGTGELFF
cdr3_nt: TGTGCCAGCAGACAGGGACAGGGCACCGGGGAGCTGTTTTTT
d_call: TRBD1
j_call: TRBJ2-2
v_call: TRBV7-3
clone_size: -

cdr3_aa: CASLDRDNSPLHF
cdr3_nt: TGCGCCAGCCTCGACAGGGACAATTCACCCCTCCACTTT
d_call: TRBD1
j_call: TRBJ1-6
v_call: TRBV4-1
clone_size: -

cdr3_aa: CASSHPIEVTSGNTIYF
cdr3_nt: TGTGCCAGCAGCCACCCCATCGAGGTGACCTCTGGAAACACCATATATTTT
d_call: -
j_call: TRBJ1-3
v_call: TRBV9
clone_size: -

cdr3_aa: CASSVGQDYEQYF
cdr3_nt: TGTGCCAGTAGTGTGGGACAGGACTACGAGCAGTACTTC
d_call: TRBD1
j_call: TRBJ2-7
v_call: TRBV19
clone_size: -

cdr3_aa: CASSQPEYEQYF
cdr3_nt: TGCGCCAGCAGCCAACCCGAGTACGAGCAGTACTTC
d_call: -
j_call: TRBJ2-7
v_call: TRBV4-1
clone_size: -

cdr3_aa: CASRLTGAHNTEAFF
cdr3_nt: TGTGCCAGCAGACTTACAGGGGCTCATAACACTGAAGCTTTCTTT
d_call: TRBD1
j_call: TRBJ1-1
v_call: TRBV28
clone_size: -

cdr3_aa: CASSLAGAAYEQYF
cdr3_nt: TGTGCCAGCAGCTTAGCAGGGGCGGCCTACGAGCAGTACTTC
d_call: -
j_call: TRBJ2-7
v_call: TRBV7-9
clone_size: few

cdr3_aa: CASSPPDRGDEQYF
cdr3_nt: TGTGCCAGCAGTCCCCCGGACAGGGGGGACGAGCAGTACTTC
d_call: TRBD1
j_call: TRBJ2-7
v_call: TRBV27
clone_size: once

cdr3_aa: CASRAGQGRYEQYF
cdr3_nt: TGTGCCAGCCGGGCGGGACAGGGGAGGTACGAGCAGTACTTC
d_call: TRBD1
j_call: TRBJ2-7
v_call: TRBV2
clone_size: -

cdr3_aa: CASSVGLAKGYNEQFF
cdr3_nt: TGTGCCAGCAGTGTGGGACTAGCTAAGGGTTACAATGAGCAGTTCTTC
d_call: TRBD2
j_call: TRBJ2-1
v_call: TRBV2
clone_size: -

cdr3_aa: CASSPTGVTDTQYF
cdr3_nt: TGTGCCAGCTCACCGACAGGGGTCACAGATACGCAGTATTTT
d_call: TRBD1
j_call: TRBJ2-3
v_call: TRBV18
clone_size: -

cdr3_aa: CASSVSGLPYGYTF
cdr3_nt: TGTGCCAGCAGCGTTTCAGGTCTGCCCTATGGCTACACCTTC
d_call: -
j_call: TRBJ1-2
v_call: TRBV9
clone_size: -

cdr3_aa: CASSSGQYYEQYF
cdr3_nt: TGTGCCAGCAGCTCGGGACAATATTACGAGCAGTACTTC
d_call: -
j_call: TRBJ2-7
v_call: TRBV7-9
clone_size: -

cdr3_aa: CASRPVWSDSYEQYF
cdr3_nt: TGTGCCAGCAGGCCCGTTTGGTCGGACTCCTACGAGCAGTACTTC
d_call: -
j_call: TRBJ2-7
v_call: TRBV28
clone_size: -

cdr3_aa: CASSGTLAGVADTQYF
cdr3_nt: TGTGCCAGCAGCGGCACACTAGCGGGAGTCGCAGATACGCAGTATTTT
d_call: TRBD2
j_call: TRBJ2-3
v_call: TRBV7-8
clone_size: once

cdr3_aa: CASRSSTGELFF
cdr3_nt: TGCGCCAGCAGGAGTTCCACCGGGGAGCTGTTTTTT
d_call: -
j_call: TRBJ2-2
v_call: TRBV10-2
clone_size: -